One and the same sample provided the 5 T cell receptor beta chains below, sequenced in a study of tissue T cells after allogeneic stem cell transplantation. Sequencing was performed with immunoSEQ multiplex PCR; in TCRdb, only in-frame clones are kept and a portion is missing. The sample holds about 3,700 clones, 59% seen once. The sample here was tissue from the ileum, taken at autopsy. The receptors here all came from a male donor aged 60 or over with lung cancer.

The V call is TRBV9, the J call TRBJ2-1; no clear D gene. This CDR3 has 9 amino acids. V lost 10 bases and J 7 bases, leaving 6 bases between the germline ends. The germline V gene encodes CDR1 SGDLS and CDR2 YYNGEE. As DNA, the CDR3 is TGTGCCCGCCAAAATGAGCAGTTCTTC. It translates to CARQNEQFF. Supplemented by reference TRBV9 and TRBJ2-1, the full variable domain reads DSGVTQTPKHLITATGQRVTLRCSPRSGDLSVYWYQQSLDQGLQFLIQYYNGEERAKGNILERFSAQQFPDLHSELNLSSLELGDSALYFCARQNEQFFGPGTRLTVL.

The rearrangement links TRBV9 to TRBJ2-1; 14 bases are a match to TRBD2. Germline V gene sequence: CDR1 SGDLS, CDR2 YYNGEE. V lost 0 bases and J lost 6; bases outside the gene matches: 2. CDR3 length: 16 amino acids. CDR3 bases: TGTGCCAGCAGCGTAGGACTAGCGGGAGGGTCCAATGAGCAGTTCTTC. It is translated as CASSVGLAGGSNEQFF.

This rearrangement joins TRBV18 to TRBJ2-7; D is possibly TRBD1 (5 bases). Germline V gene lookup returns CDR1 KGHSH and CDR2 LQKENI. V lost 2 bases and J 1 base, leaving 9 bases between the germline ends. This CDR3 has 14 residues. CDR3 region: CASSPDSSSYEQYF. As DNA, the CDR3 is TGTGCCAGCTCACCAGACAGTTCTTCCTACGAGCAGTACTTC. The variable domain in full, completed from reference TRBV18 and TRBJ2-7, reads NAGVMQNPRHLVRRRGQEARLRCSPMKGHSHVYWYRQLPEEGLKFMVYLQKENIIDESGMPKERFSAEFPKEGPSILRIQQVVRGDSAAYFCASSPDSSSYEQYFGPGTRLTVT.

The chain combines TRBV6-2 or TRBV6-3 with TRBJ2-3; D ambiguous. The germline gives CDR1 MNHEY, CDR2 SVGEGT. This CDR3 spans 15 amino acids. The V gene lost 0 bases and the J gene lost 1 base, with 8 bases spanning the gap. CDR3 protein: CASSYSTARTDTQYF. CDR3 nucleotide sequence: TGTGCCAGCAGTTACTCTACGGCCCGCACAGATACGCAGTATTTT.

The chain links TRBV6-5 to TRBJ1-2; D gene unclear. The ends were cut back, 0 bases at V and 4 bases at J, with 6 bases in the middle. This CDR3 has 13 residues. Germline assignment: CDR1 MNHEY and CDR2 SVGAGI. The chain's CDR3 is CASSYSKSYGYTF. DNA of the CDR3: TGTGCCAGCAGTTACTCGAAGAGCTATGGCTACACCTTC.